This TCR beta chain was sequenced in a study of immune evolution from preneoplasia to lung adenocarcinoma. The assay was immunoSEQ multiplex PCR, and TCRdb's table has in-frame clones only and misses some. The table records 11,000 to 15,000 clones, 85% of them present only once. Losses at the gene ends were 2 bases for V and 4 bases for J; bases not matched to a gene: 11. This CDR3 region has 16 residues. Germline V gene data show CDR1 as MNHEY and CDR2 as SVGAGI. Sequenced: FFPE lung adenocarcinoma in situ tissue. This chain links TRBV6-5 with TRBJ2-7; TRBD1 aligns across 7 bases. The source of this sequence is a donor at least 70 years old with lung adenocarcinoma. The CDR3 region has the DNA TGTGCCAGCAGTTACCCGCGACAGGGAGATGGTTACGAGCAGTACTTC. Translating it yields CASSYPRQGDGYEQYF.